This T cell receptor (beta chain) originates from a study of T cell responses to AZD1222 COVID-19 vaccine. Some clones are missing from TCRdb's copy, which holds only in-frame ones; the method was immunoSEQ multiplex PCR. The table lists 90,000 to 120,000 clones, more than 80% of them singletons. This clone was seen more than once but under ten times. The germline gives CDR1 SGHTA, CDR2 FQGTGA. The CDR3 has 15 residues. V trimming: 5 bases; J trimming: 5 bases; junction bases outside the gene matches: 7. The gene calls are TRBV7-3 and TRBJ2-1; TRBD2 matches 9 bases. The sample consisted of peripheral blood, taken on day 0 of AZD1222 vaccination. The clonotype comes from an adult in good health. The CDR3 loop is CASSISGRSNNEQFF. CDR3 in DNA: TGTGCCAGCAGCATTAGCGGGAGATCCAACAATGAGCAGTTCTTC. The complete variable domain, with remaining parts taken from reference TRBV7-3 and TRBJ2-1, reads GAGVSQTPSNKVTEKGKYVELRCDPISGHTALYWYRQSLGQGPEFLIYFQGTGAADDSGLPNDRFFAVRPEGSVSTLKIQRTERGDSAVYLCASSISGRSNNEQFFGPGTRLTVL.